This T cell receptor (beta chain) emerged from a study of cytomegalovirus exposure and HLA in healthy donors (dated by TCRdb to about 2017). About the investigation overall: An earlier analysis of roughly 630 of the donors reported about 250 Gb of sequence data and roughly 110 million unique TCR beta sequences from about 179 million T cells. Roughly 300 gigabases of sequencing data and around 87 million unique TCR sequences were included in an early release covering around 650 HLA-typed donors. Among the roughly 430 genotyped donors, around 81% belonged to the genetic ancestry cluster associated with self-reported Caucasian donors. The study was designed to test whether signatures of past pathogen exposure could be identified by cataloging public T cell receptors. The study used immunosequencing to profile the T cell repertoires of 666 subjects and linked those repertoires to cytomegalovirus serostatus. Along with the roughly 670-subject first cohort, a separate validation cohort of over a hundred different subjects was used. To predict cytomegalovirus infection status, the study combined high-throughput TCR immunosequencing, statistical association of individual TCRs with disease status, and machine learning. A later analysis re-analyzed previously published TCR beta repertoires from 650 to 800 donors and added high-resolution HLA genotyping to study TCR occurrence patterns. The later analysis used no new phenotypic data to find candidate immune exposures, relying instead on TCR beta sequences and their occurrence across donors. An earlier analysis of 500 to 650 of the donors applied high-throughput TCR beta sequencing to assess whether each TCR beta V gene segment acted as functional or pseudogenic. Donor age, sex, ethnicity and CMV serostatus were compiled alongside the repertoire data. A later genetic analysis used genome-wide SNP genotypes for about 65% of the roughly 670 donors, treating that subset as a discovery cohort. Every repertoire in the discovery cohort had been generated on one and the same sequencing platform. Class I and class II HLA loci were covered by the typing at four-digit resolution. The number of donors typed differed by locus, with about 629-640 for A, B, C, DRB1 and DQB1, approximately 500 for DQA1, 600 to 610 for DPA1, and 472 for DPB1. Roughly 5 DR-DQ haplotypes were handled as single units for association and clustering, since linkage in the cohort was strong. Across approximately 400 genotyped donors of the cohort, an average of about 240,000 unique TCR beta nucleotide sequences per donor were sequenced, and roughly 20% of those sequences were non-productive.

The cohort comprised some 730 healthy bone marrow donors. At the time of sampling, all cohort members were nominally healthy, though unrecorded immune exposures were likely present. The donor was CMV seronegative and was included in the group of a few hundred seronegative cohort members. A peripheral blood sample was provided by each donor, and peripheral blood mononuclear cells were used for TCR beta sequencing. The Qiagen DNeasy Blood Extraction Kit was used to extract genomic DNA from the blood cell samples. The library came from the immunoSEQ multiplex PCR assay. A mixture of 60 forward primers for TCR Vbeta segments and 13 reverse primers for TCR Jbeta segments was used in the multiplex PCR. The CDR3 region of rearranged TCR beta genes was amplified from genomic DNA with a multiplex PCR assay. On the Illumina HiSeq System, the amplified TCR beta libraries were sequenced as 87-base-pair reads. Under the source paper's analysis protocol: Across the 600 to 700 repertoires, a later analysis counted 60 million to 90 million unique TCR beta chains, 9 million to 14 million of which were shared by at least two donors. To remove PCR and sequencing errors, raw reads were error-corrected and collapsed into unique sequences using a nearest-neighbor algorithm that merged closely related sequences. V, D and J gene segments were assigned by aligning CDR3 sequences to IMGT reference sequences. For a sequence to be retained, at least a six-nucleotide match to both a V gene segment and a J gene segment was required. A rearrangement was called productive if the CDR3 had no stop codons and remained in frame with V and J, and every other rearrangement was called non-productive. CDR3 was defined by IMGT convention, running from the second conserved V-encoded cysteine to the conserved J-encoded phenylalanine. The earlier analysis of 500 to 750 of the donors excluded any sequence lacking an unambiguous match to a single V gene segment. An earlier analysis of just under 600 of the donors called V segments functional above 56.7% productive rearrangements and segregating when the between-donor standard deviation exceeded 5%. A statistical classification framework was built to diagnose cytomegalovirus status from the catalog of TCR beta chain sequences. In a later analysis, TCR nucleotide sequences were compared against IMGT/GENE-DB human TR gene sequences so that V and J genes could be assigned. In a later analysis, CDR3 sequences and most-parsimonious VDJ recombination scenarios were assigned using the TCRdist pipeline. In a later analysis, each TCR beta chain was defined by its CDR3 amino acid sequence together with its V-gene family, and reads lacking a unique V-gene family were excluded. A later analysis removed over 500 highly shared, low-generation-probability nucleotide sequences to deal with suspected cross-contamination and a sequencing artifact. For each public chain, a later analysis derived a clonal expansion index from normalized ranks of inferred template counts within each repertoire. Generation probabilities in a later analysis came from a VDJ recombination model fitted to out-of-frame rearrangements, and those results were checked against IGoR. In a later analysis, hypergeometric tests were used to score TCR-TCR, TCR-HLA and TCR-CMV co-occurrence, with a repertoire-size bias correction applied to TCR pairs. False discovery rates were estimated in a later analysis by permuting HLA or CMV assignments 20 times. In a later analysis, co-occurring TCRs were grouped with DBSCAN, and TCRdist sequence similarity was added when clustering was performed within HLA-allele-positive subsets. For co-occurrence clustering, repertoires with fewer than 30,000 or more than 120,000 public chains were excluded, along with five or six repertoires with anomalous nucleotide sharing. TCRdb took this table from immuneACCESS and kept in-frame rearrangements with V and J called. Such tables lack part of the clones; where checked against another copy, unresolved V genes explain under half of the gap, and the rest is unexplained. That table gives V, J and clone size, and the DNA gave D and trimming. This sample comprises roughly 200,000 clones, 79% of them detected only once. Around 0.74% of the sample comes from the top ten.

This clone was observed a single time. Its antigen specificity is not known. No base-level quality is on record; no much larger clone is a single base apart. The same CDR3 can be traced to other DNA sequences in this sample. Beyond this particular receptor, the publication reports: Linkage disequilibrium might explain the correlated functional status among segregating V segments, but an unknown experimental factor could not be excluded. Cytomegalovirus status was reported to be diagnosed by the classifier with high specificity and sensitivity in both the original and validation cohorts. Most TCR sequences were seen in very few donors, while some public TCRs were found in many individuals. The study gave a list of roughly 150 TCR beta chains associated with cytomegalovirus. In a later analysis, the rate of TCR association differed among HLA loci, with DRB1 alleles having the most associated TCRs and HLA-C alleles having the fewest. A later analysis found that most CMV-associated TCR beta chains appeared HLA-restricted, with HLA associations seemingly driven largely by CMV exposure. Strong co-occurrence of HLA alleles, especially DR and DQ, made assigning TCR associations to individual alleles difficult. About 15 rarely observed V segments, including chromosome 9 orphons, were excluded from the earlier analysis of several hundred of the donors because counts were too low. A few of the identified cytomegalovirus-associated TCR beta chains were confirmed in vitro to be specific for cytomegalovirus antigens. V-gene and J-gene trimming of TCR beta chains was associated with a missense DCLRE1C variant in a later genetic analysis, and the association was replicated in an independent cohort. The cohort was sequenced for TCR beta chains only, and without alpha or paired-chain data the features that could be detected were limited. In a later genetic analysis, fewer N-insertions in productive TCRs were reported among donors in an Asian-associated ancestry cluster than the approximately 710-donor mean. A later analysis reported that several top co-occurrence clusters appeared linked to parvovirus B19, influenza, CMV and Epstein-Barr virus. The only immune exposure information available for the cohort was CMV serostatus. An earlier analysis of approximately 600 of the donors showed that most TCR beta V segments appeared in productive rearrangements either about 87% or about 30% of the time, which broadly matched IMGT annotations. Presence/absence analyses assumed roughly uniform sequencing depth across donors, an assumption that may not hold. A later analysis found that HLA-associated TCR beta chains were more clonally expanded and had lower generation probabilities than equally common non-associated chains. It was suggested by the authors that the approach could potentially be generalized to other disease states and immunological phenotypes. Because HLA typing was unavailable for some donors at each locus, only the typed subset was used in association tests. Specific HLA alleles were associated with some 15,000 TCR beta sequences at a false discovery rate of 0.05 in a later analysis. A cluster of highly shared sequence variants was judged likely to be a technical artifact of the sequencing pipeline. A further reported finding was that TCR beta sequences accurately predicted the HLA-A and HLA-B alleles for most subjects in the first cohort. Some IMGT-functional V segments, including TRBV6-2 and TRBV6-3, could not be distinguished by the 87-base-pair reads and were therefore excluded.

CDR1 and CDR2 are read off the germline V gene as SGHAT and FQNNGV. V is cut by 0 bases and J by 2 bases, and the space between the germline ends is 11 bases. The CDR3 starts with the cysteine, ends with the phenylalanine, and has 15 residues. CDR3 DNA only is kept here, 45 bases in frame from base 1. The source material was PBMCs. The chain employs TRBV11-2 and TRBJ2-7; tentative D gene TRBD2, with 6 bases matching. The clonotype comes from a woman in her thirties or forties in good health and CMV-seronegative. The CDR3 here reads CASSLDPGGTYEQYF. At the DNA level, the sequence is TGTGCCAGCAGCTTAGATCCGGGCGGGACCTACGAGCAGTACTTC.